This TCR beta chain was identified in a study of T cells in Graves' hyperthyroidism and ophthalmopathy. Study-level findings and limits: For ophthalmopathy, model prediction preceded onset by a median roughly 6.2 months.

Note on this clonotype: Antigen specificity is unknown.

Patients counted as stable if ophthalmopathy did not develop within 18 months. PBMCs were obtained from over 8.5 ml fresh peripheral blood. Amplification targeted TCR beta CDR3 regions from RNA transcripts. First-round RT-PCR of the TCR CDR3 relied on the HTBI primer set. TCRdb reprocessed the multiplex PCR reads with MiXCR, giving one entry per CDR3 protein. Of 450,000 to 600,000 distinct CDR3 sequences listed, 14% are singletons. Per germline, CDR1 MRHNA and CDR2 SNTAGT. V was pared by 3 bases and J by 4 bases, with 9 bases between. The CDR3 totals 13 residues. The clonotype originates from a woman between 40 and 55 years old with Graves' hyperthyroidism. The sample consisted of blood. The genes are TRBV6-4 and TRBJ1-1, with a possible D match to TRBD1 (5 bases). CDR3 region: CASSEGTFTEAFF. Here the CDR3 DNA reads TGTGCCAGCAGTGAGGGGACTTTCACTGAAGCTTTCTTT.